A single sample gave rise to the 24 T cell receptor beta chains below, sequenced in a study of blood T cell repertoires in COVID-19. Clones were read by immunoSEQ multiplex PCR, and TCRdb kept only the in-frame ones, dropping some. Here the sample spans 150,000 to 200,000 clones, roughly 80% being singletons. Sequenced sample: peripheral blood. The receptors were sampled from a woman aged 40 to 50 with COVID-19, enrolled during active disease.

The chain joins TRBV2 to TRBJ2-5; D not resolved. Germline CDR1 reads SNHLY; CDR2 reads FYNNEI. V was clipped by 7 bases and J by 4 bases, with 10 bases between them. This CDR3 spans 12 amino acids. The CDR3 region is CASNRVPETQYF. The CDR3 bases are TGTGCCAGCAATCGGGTCCCAGAGACCCAGTACTTC.

The chain joins TRBV7-3 to TRBJ2-5; a weak D match, TRBD2 (6 bases). CDR3 length: 14 residues. Trimming left V 5 bases short and J 5 bases short, with 15 bases between. Germline loops: CDR1 SGHTA, CDR2 FQGTGA. CDR3 DNA sequence: TGTGCCAGCAGCATCAGCGGAGGGGCGGAGACCCAGTACTTC. Protein product: CASSISGGAETQYF.

There are a few counts of this clone. The chain combines TRBV2 with TRBJ2-6; D is perhaps TRBD2 (5 bases). V was pared by 3 bases and J by 2 bases, with 8 bases between. CDR1 is SNHLY and CDR2 is FYNNEI in the germline V gene. The CDR3 loop spans 15 amino acids. Here the CDR3 reads CASSEEETGANVLTF. The CDR3 bases are TGTGCCAGCAGTGAGGAGGAAACTGGGGCCAACGTCCTGACTTTC.

This clone appeared once. The J gene is TRBJ2-7, the V gene TRBV15; D is unclear. V lost 9 bases, J lost 3 bases, and 15 bases lay in between. The CDR3 is 13 amino acids. Germline V gives CDR1 LNHNV, CDR2 YYDKDF (reference sequence). Here the CDR3 DNA reads TGTGCCACGCAGGCAACGTGGATCTACGAGCAGTACGTC. It is translated as CATQATWIYEQYV.

The J gene is TRBJ2-2, the V gene TRBV2; 8 bases map to TRBD1. CDR3 length: 14 residues. The germline V gene encodes CDR1 SNHLY and CDR2 FYNNEI. V trimming: 8 bases; J trimming: 5 bases; junction bases outside the gene matches: 7. CDR3 in DNA: TGTGCCAGCGACTACACAGGGGGAACCGGGGAGCTGTTTTTT. It yields the protein CASDYTGGTGELFF.

The chain is built from TRBV5-1 and TRBJ2-7; 8 nucleotides line up with TRBD2. The CDR3 totals 13 residues. With 5 bases clipped from V and 4 bases from J, the junction kept 5 bases outside the gene matches. Germline V CDR1 and CDR2: SGHRS, YFSETQ. DNA of the CDR3: TGCGCCAGCAGTAAAAGCGGGAGTTACGAGCAGTACTTC. This sequence encodes CASSKSGSYEQYF.

The chain links TRBV6-5 to TRBJ2-6; TRBD1 aligns across 7 bases. V dropped 5 bases and J dropped 2; count of bases not matched to a gene: 3. CDR3 length: 15 residues. Germline V gene data show CDR1 as MNHEY and CDR2 as SVGAGI. CDR3 DNA: TGTGCCAGCAGTAGAGGGACAGCTGGGGCCAACGTCCTGACTTTC. Protein: CASSRGTAGANVLTF.

This clone has just a few counts. The V call is TRBV1, the J call TRBJ2-2; TRBD1 is the table's D call and was not checked against the DNA. TRBV1 is described as a pseudogene. CDR3 length: 16 residues. CDR3 sequence reads: CTSSHEYQGVTGELFF. The CDR3 coding sequence is TGCACCAGCAGCCATGAATACCAGGGGGTCACCGGGGAGCTGTTTTTT.

This rearrangement joins TRBV11-2 to TRBJ1-4; D might be TRBD1 (5 bases). Germline-derived CDR1 and CDR2 are SGHAT and FQNNGV. This CDR3 has 15 residues. V was pared by 5 bases and J by 5 bases, with 15 bases between. For the CDR3, the DNA is TGTGCCAGCAGCACCGGGGGGTCGTTAAATGAAAAACTGTTTTTT. This translates into CASSTGGSLNEKLFF.

The rearrangement joins TRBV27 to TRBJ1-1; D unresolved. The V gene lost 2 bases and the J gene lost 3 bases, with 13 bases spanning the gap. The CDR3 sequence is 15 residues long. CDR1 is MNHEY, CDR2 SMNVEV, per germline (reference sequence). This CDR3 reads CASSLAAAIYTEAFF. The CDR3 DNA reads TGTGCCAGCAGTTTAGCGGCAGCCATCTACACTGAAGCTTTCTTT.

The CDR3 nucleotides read TGTGCCAGCTCACCTTCCGGGACAGGGATAGCCAAAAACATTCAGTACTTC. This codes for CASSPSGTGIAKNIQYF. The chain carries TRBV18 and TRBJ2-4; 9 bases map to TRBD1. The germline gives CDR1 KGHSH, CDR2 LQKENI. The length of the CDR3 is 17 residues. Trimming at V came to 3 bases and at J to 0 bases, leaving 6 bases not matched to a gene.

The rearrangement links TRBV6-5 to TRBJ1-3; D perhaps matches TRBD1 (5 bases). V gave up 7 bases and J gave up 4 bases, with 14 bases separating them. The V gene's germline CDR1 is MNHEY and CDR2 SVGAGI. The CDR3 length is 14 residues. CDR3: CASTGPGGGNTIYF. The CDR3 coding sequence is TGTGCCAGCACTGGACCTGGGGGGGGAAACACCATATATTTT.

CDR3 coding DNA: TGTGCCACCAGTGATCTCGGACCCCGGGGGCAGTTCTTC. This gives the protein CATSDLGPRGQFF. This sequence joins TRBV24-1 and TRBJ2-1, with D possibly TRBD2 on 5 matching bases. This CDR3 has 13 amino acids. V was shortened by 3 bases and J by 12 bases, with 14 bases between the two germline ends. The germline gives CDR1 KGHDR, CDR2 SFDVKD.

The V call is TRBV5-1, the J call TRBJ2-2; 9 bases align to TRBD1. V dropped 2 bases and J dropped 4; count of bases not matched to a gene: 3. Germline V gene sequence: CDR1 SGHRS, CDR2 YFSETQ. This CDR3 contains 15 residues. For the CDR3, the DNA is TGCGCCAGCAGCTTTTCACAGGGGGCCACCGGGGAGCTGTTTTTT. This codes for CASSFSQGATGELFF.

This chain links TRBV5-1 with TRBJ2-5; no firm D call. The CDR3 is made up of 12 amino acids. V lost 4 bases and J 0 bases, leaving 4 bases between the germline ends. Germline CDR1 is SGHRS and CDR2 is YFSETQ. CDR3 nucleotides: TGCGCCAGCAGCCCGTACCAAGAGACCCAGTACTTC. Its translation is CASSPYQETQYF. The full variable domain, rest sourced from reference TRBV5-1 and TRBJ2-5, is KAGVTQTPRYLIKTRGQQVTLSCSPISGHRSVSWYQQTPGQGLQFLFEYFSETQRNKGNFPGRFSGRQFSNSRSEMNVSTLELGDSALYLCASSPYQETQYFGPGTRLLVL.

The chain is built from TRBV3-1 (or the pseudogene TRBV3-2) and TRBJ2-1; D perhaps matches TRBD1 (5 bases). Trimming took 4 bases from V and 8 from J, leaving 15 bases between them. The CDR3 extends over 14 amino acids. Germline V gene lookup returns CDR1 LGHDT and CDR2 YNNKEL (reference sequence). Here the CDR3 reads CASSLRWGWDEQFF. CDR3 coding DNA: TGTGCCAGCAGCCTTCGGTGGGGCTGGGATGAGCAGTTCTTC.

This chain connects TRBV29-1 to TRBJ2-2, with 12 nucleotides matching TRBD1. Trimming took 1 base from V and 5 from J; bases not matched to a gene: 5. The CDR3 spans 16 residues. Germline V lookup: CDR1 SQVTM, CDR2 ANQGSEA. CDR3 loop: CSVEVGQGAYTGELFF. The CDR3 nucleotides read TGCAGCGTTGAAGTGGGACAGGGGGCATATACCGGGGAGCTGTTTTTT.

The rearrangement links TRBV21-1 to TRBJ2-7; the D call of TRBD1 is as the table states it, not checked on the DNA. TRBV21-1 is flagged as a pseudogene. The CDR3 has 14 amino acids. The CDR3 loop reads CASSKVTGDYEQYV. The CDR3 DNA is TGTGCCAGCAGCAAAGTCACAGGGGACTACGAGCAGTACGTC.

The chain is built from TRBV18 and TRBJ2-7; D might be TRBD1 (5 bases). This CDR3 spans 14 amino acids. V was pared by 5 bases and J by 3 bases, with 14 bases between. Germline CDR1 reads KGHSH; CDR2 reads LQKENI. CDR3 loop: CASSAQGSSYEQYV. CDR3 DNA: TGTGCCAGCTCAGCTCAGGGAAGCAGCTACGAGCAGTACGTC.

V is TRBV10-3 and J is TRBJ2-1; the D is unclear. Germline CDR1 ENHRY, CDR2 SYGVKD. Trimming stripped 2 bases from V and 4 bases from J, with 6 bases between. This CDR3 spans 13 amino acids. This CDR3 reads CAISEPLYNEQFF. DNA for the CDR3: TGTGCCATCAGTGAGCCCCTATACAATGAGCAGTTCTTC.

J is TRBJ2-7 and V is TRBV19; 15 positions agree with TRBD2. Germline CDR1 reads LNHDA; CDR2 reads SQIVND (reference sequence). The J segment lost 10 bases and the V segment lost 3 bases, leaving 10 bases of the junction unmatched. The CDR3 extends over 16 amino acids. CDR3 protein: CASSMSHRTSGREQYF. CDR3 in DNA: TGTGCCAGTAGTATGAGCCACCGGACTAGCGGGAGGGAACAGTACTTC.

This chain connects TRBV29-1 to TRBJ2-3; 7 nucleotides align to TRBD2. Germline CDR1 reads SQVTM; CDR2 reads ANQGSEA. V lost 7 bases and J lost 0; bases outside the gene matches: 7. The CDR3 covers 14 residues. The CDR3 region is CSARLAASTDTQYF. The CDR3 nucleotides are TGCAGCGCCAGACTAGCAGCTAGCACAGATACGCAGTATTTT.

The sample holds many counts of this clone. The chain employs TRBV6-5 and TRBJ1-5, with D unresolved. CDR1 is MNHEY, CDR2 SVGAGI, per germline. Trimming cost V 2 bases and J 5 bases, with 7 bases left between them. This CDR3 contains 13 residues. Here the CDR3 DNA reads TGTGCCAGCAGTTACGGGCGGGATCAGCCCCAGCATTTT. Translating it yields CASSYGRDQPQHF.

This chain joins TRBV7-2 and TRBJ1-6, with D perhaps TRBD1 (5 bases). In germline, CDR1 is SGHTA, CDR2 FQGNSA. V was cut by 4 bases and J by 10 bases, with 23 bases left in between. The CDR3 length is 17 residues. The CDR3 bases are TGTGCCAGCAGCTCCCGGACAAGCCCTATAGGGGCCTCACCCCTCCACTTT. Translation: CASSSRTSPIGASPLHF.